Presented here are 25 T cell receptor beta chains from one specimen sequenced in a study of blood T cell repertoires in COVID-19. Sequencing was performed with immunoSEQ multiplex PCR; in TCRdb, only in-frame clones are kept and a portion is missing. The data hold around 480,000 clones, with about 91% observed a single time. What was sequenced was peripheral blood. The receptors derive from a woman between 50 and 59 years old with COVID-19, enrolled during active disease.

This chain links TRBV4-1 with TRBJ2-1; D ambiguous. Germline lookup yields CDR1 MGHRA and CDR2 YSYEKL. This CDR3 has 14 amino acids. Deletions cut 0 bases from V and 10 bases from J, with 13 bases between. Here the CDR3 reads CASSQDYWSPEQFF. In DNA, the CDR3 is TGCGCCAGCAGCCAAGATTATTGGAGCCCCGAGCAGTTCTTC.

The chain carries TRBV5-5 and TRBJ1-1; D not resolved. Germline V CDR1 and CDR2: SGHKS, YYEKEE (reference sequence). With 2 bases removed from V and 1 base from J, the gap between germline ends came to 6 bases. The CDR3 extends over 13 amino acids. CDR3 bases: TGTGCCAGCAGCTTTTCAGAGAACACTGAAGCTTTCTTT. This sequence encodes CASSFSENTEAFF.

CDR3 amino acids: CASRHESVKEKLFF. As DNA, the CDR3 is TGTGCCAGCAGGCACGAGTCCGTTAAAGAAAAACTGTTTTTT. This sequence joins TRBV6-5 and TRBJ1-4, with unresolved D. Germline loops: CDR1 MNHEY, CDR2 SVGAGI. V was pared by 6 bases and J by 8 bases, with 16 bases between. There are 14 residues in the CDR3.

CDR3 DNA: TGTGCCAGCAGCCTGGGACAGGTTTATGGCTACACCTTC. It specifies CASSLGQVYGYTF. The chain links TRBV7-2 to TRBJ1-2, with 8 bases fitting TRBD1. Germline CDR1 SGHTA, CDR2 FQGNSA. Unmatched junction bases numbered 4, after V lost 5 bases and J lost 5 bases. The CDR3 has 13 residues.

Comments on this clone: Other DNA sequences in this specimen translate into the identical CDR3. This rearrangement joins TRBV19 to TRBJ1-1; 8 bases fit TRBD1. This CDR3 contains 13 residues. The V gene's germline CDR1 is LNHDA and CDR2 SQIVND (reference sequence). V lost 4 bases, J lost 3 bases, and 1 base stayed unmatched. CDR3 amino acids: CASSTDRDTEAFF. In nucleotides, the CDR3 is TGTGCCAGTAGTACGGACAGGGACACTGAAGCTTTCTTT.

The V gene is TRBV12-3 or TRBV12-4, the J gene TRBJ2-5, with 8 bases identical to TRBD1. The CDR3 has 13 amino acids. J was trimmed by 5 bases and V by 10 bases; bases with no gene match: 9. The CDR3 sequence is CATSQGEVETQYF. Here the CDR3 DNA reads TGTGCCACCTCACAGGGGGAAGTGGAGACCCAGTACTTC.

The table lists this clone with a count of one. This rearrangement joins TRBV10-3 to TRBJ2-5, with TRBD1 matching 7 bases. Germline loops: CDR1 ENHRY, CDR2 SYGVKD. The CDR3 runs 14 residues. The trim removed 7 bases at V and 3 bases at J, leaving 8 bases unmatched. In DNA form, the CDR3 reads TGTGCCATCAATCAAGACAGGGCCAAAGAGACCCAGTACTTC. It yields the protein CAINQDRAKETQYF.

The rearrangement joins TRBV14 to TRBJ2-3; D might be TRBD2 (6 bases). V was shortened by 5 bases and J by 9 bases, with 9 bases between the two germline ends. The germline V gene has CDR1 SGHDN and CDR2 FVKESK. The CDR3 runs to 11 residues. The CDR3 sequence: CASSSAGTQYF. For the CDR3, the DNA is TGTGCCAGCAGCTCCGCGGGGACGCAGTATTTT.

The chain joins TRBV5-8 to TRBJ2-7, with D possibly matching TRBD2 (6 bases). The CDR3 is 16 amino acids. Trimming removed 6 bases from V and 1 base from J, with 20 bases in between. The germline V gene has CDR1 SGHTS and CDR2 YDEGEE. The CDR3 DNA reads as TGTGCCAGCACTTACGGGGCACGGAGGGCTTCCTACGAGCAGTACTTC. Its protein is CASTYGARRASYEQYF.

This clone was observed a few times. This chain links TRBV19 with TRBJ1-1; 8 nucleotides agree with TRBD1. Trimming at V came to 6 bases and at J to 3 bases, leaving 3 bases not matched to a gene. This CDR3 is 13 amino acids long. Germline V gives CDR1 LNHDA, CDR2 SQIVND (reference sequence). This CDR3 is CASRTTGDTEAFF. The CDR3 DNA reads as TGTGCCAGTAGGACGACAGGGGACACTGAAGCTTTCTTT.

This clone was seen a few times. The rearrangement links TRBV30 to TRBJ1-3; D gene unclear. The germline gives CDR1 GTSNPN, CDR2 SVGIG (reference sequence). This CDR3 is built from 11 residues. V was trimmed by 1 base and J by 7 bases, leaving 5 bases between them. This CDR3 is CAWSGRNTIYF. CDR3 in DNA: TGTGCCTGGAGTGGGAGGAACACCATATATTTT.

This clone was counted between two and nine times. The J gene is TRBJ1-2, the V gene TRBV6-5; D may be TRBD1 (5 bases). The CDR3 has 13 residues. V lost 10 bases, J lost 6 bases, and 18 bases lay in between. CDR1 is MNHEY and CDR2 is SVGAGI in the germline V gene. The CDR3 loop is CATRTRGEDGYTF. The CDR3 region has the DNA TGTGCCACACGAACAAGGGGCGAGGATGGCTACACCTTC.

The genes are TRBV5-1 and TRBJ2-3, with 9 bases matching TRBD2. The CDR3 extends over 16 amino acids. J was trimmed by 5 bases and V by 0 bases; bases with no gene match: 7. Germline V gives CDR1 SGHRS, CDR2 YFSETQ. CDR3 amino acids: CASSLVAGGQRDTQYF. In DNA, the CDR3 is TGCGCCAGCAGCTTGGTGGCGGGGGGGCAAAGAGATACGCAGTATTTT.

The chain combines TRBV28 with TRBJ1-2; D possibly corresponds to TRBD1 (5 bases). This CDR3 has 13 residues. Trimming cost V 10 bases and J 8 bases, with 20 bases left between them. Per germline, CDR1 MDHEN and CDR2 SYDVKM. The CDR3 protein is CAIGHPNTVGYTF. CDR3 nucleotide sequence: TGTGCCATCGGACACCCCAACACGGTGGGCTACACCTTC.

This rearrangement joins TRBV4-1 to TRBJ1-5; 7 positions match TRBD1. V trimming: 0 bases; J trimming: 3 bases; junction bases outside the gene matches: 20. CDR3 length: 21 residues. Looked up from germline, CDR1 is MGHRA and CDR2 is YSYEKL. In DNA form, the CDR3 reads TGCGCCAGCAGCCAAGATCAATATGGTTTTATTAGAGGGGGCTACAATCAGCCCCAGCATTTT. This gives the protein CASSQDQYGFIRGGYNQPQHF.

This chain connects TRBV3-1 (or the pseudogene TRBV3-2) to TRBJ1-1, with D possibly being TRBD1 (6 bases). V gave up 4 bases and J gave up 3 bases, with 15 bases separating them. Germline-derived CDR1 and CDR2 are LGHDT and YNNKEL (reference sequence). This CDR3 comprises 15 residues. In nucleotides, the CDR3 is TGTGCCAGCAGCCCGACATTGGGACAAGACACTGAAGCTTTCTTT. Amino acids: CASSPTLGQDTEAFF.

This sequence joins TRBV6-1 and TRBJ2-3; possible D gene TRBD2, 5 bases. Trimming pared 0 bases from V and 6 bases from J, leaving 19 bases between. This CDR3 contains 17 residues. Germline-derived CDR1 and CDR2 are MNHNS and SASEGT. CDR3 loop: CASSEAVWGALVDTQYF. The CDR3 coding sequence is TGTGCCAGCAGTGAAGCGGTCTGGGGAGCCCTCGTGGATACGCAGTATTTT.

A few counts support this clone. The V call is TRBV4-2, the J call TRBJ1-4; TRBD1 might be the D (5 bases). CDR1 is LGHNA, CDR2 YNFKEQ, per germline. CDR3 size: 15 residues. V lost 0 bases to trimming and J lost 8 bases, with 13 bases between them. The CDR3 DNA follows: TGTGCCAGCAGCCAAGATCGGCAGGGTGGGGAAAAACTGTTTTTT. Translated, it gives CASSQDRQGGEKLFF.

This CDR3 reads CASSPISSGGMSAQYF. Written as DNA, the CDR3 is TGCGCCAGCAGCCCTATCTCTAGCGGGGGGATGTCGGCGCAGTATTTT. The chain links TRBV5-1 to TRBJ2-3; 11 nucleotides agree with TRBD2. Germline V gene lookup returns CDR1 SGHRS and CDR2 YFSETQ. Germline trimming cut 4 bases from V and 10 bases from J; bases unmatched to any gene: 14. The length of the CDR3 is 16 residues.

The chain carries TRBV5-8 and TRBJ1-1; D may be TRBD1 (6 bases). In germline, CDR1 is SGHTS, CDR2 YDEGEE. CDR3 size: 15 residues. The V gene lost 0 bases and the J gene lost 6 bases, with 15 bases spanning the gap. The CDR3 DNA sequence: TGTGCCAGCAGCTTGGGGGTACAGGGAAGGTCTGAAGCTTTCTTT. Residues: CASSLGVQGRSEAFF.

This clone occurred a few times. Additional DNA sequences in this sample encode the identical CDR3. The chain is built from TRBV3-1 (or the pseudogene TRBV3-2) and TRBJ2-7; perhaps TRBD1 as D (6 bases). Germline V lookup: CDR1 LGHDT, CDR2 YNNKEL (reference sequence). This CDR3 contains 13 residues. Deletions cut 4 bases from V and 4 bases from J, with 11 bases between. CDR3 coding DNA: TGTGCCAGCAGCCCGAGTACAGGGTACGAGCAGTACTTC. This translates into CASSPSTGYEQYF.

Concerning this clone itself: Other DNA sequences in this sample translate to the same CDR3. This rearrangement joins TRBV30 to TRBJ1-3; D not resolved. Per the germline V gene, CDR1 is GTSNPN and CDR2 is SVGIG (reference sequence). V was shortened by 2 bases and J by 0 bases, with 8 bases between the two germline ends. CDR3 length equals 14 residues. The CDR3 reads CAWSPGFSGNTIYF. The CDR3 DNA follows: TGTGCCTGGAGTCCCGGTTTCTCTGGAAACACCATATATTTT.

A single count supports this clone. The J gene is TRBJ1-2, the V gene TRBV5-6; 8 bases align to TRBD1. CDR1 SGHDT and CDR2 YYEEEE come from the germline V gene. CDR3 length: 14 amino acids. J gave up 5 bases and V 1 base, and 4 bases lay outside the gene matches. CDR3 sequence (DNA): TGTGCCAGCAGCTTGACCGGGACAGGTTATGGCTACACCTTC. Its translation is CASSLTGTGYGYTF.

DNA for the CDR3: TGTGCTACGTCCGACAGGGGTAAAAACATTCAGTACTTC. This gives the protein CATSDRGKNIQYF. The chain recombines TRBV19 with TRBJ2-4; 8 bases match TRBD1. There are 13 residues in the CDR3. The germline V gene has CDR1 LNHDA and CDR2 SQIVND (reference sequence).

CDR3 protein: CASRRAPDRVNTEAFF. The CDR3 DNA is TGTGCCAGCAGACGAGCGCCGGACAGGGTGAACACTGAAGCTTTCTTT. The rearrangement uses TRBV27 and TRBJ1-1, with 8 nucleotides matching TRBD1. This CDR3 has 16 amino acids. J was trimmed by 0 bases and V by 6 bases; bases with no gene match: 9. Germline lookup yields CDR1 MNHEY and CDR2 SMNVEV (reference sequence).